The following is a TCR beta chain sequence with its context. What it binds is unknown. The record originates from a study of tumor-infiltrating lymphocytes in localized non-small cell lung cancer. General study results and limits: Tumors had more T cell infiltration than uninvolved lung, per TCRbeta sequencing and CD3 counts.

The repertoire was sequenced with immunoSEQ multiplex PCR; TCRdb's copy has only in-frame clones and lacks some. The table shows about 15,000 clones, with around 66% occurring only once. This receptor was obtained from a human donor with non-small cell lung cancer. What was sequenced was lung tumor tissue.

Here the CDR3 reads CASSLGTGYEQYF. CDR3 DNA sequence: TGTGCCAGCAGTTTAGGGACAGGCTACGAGCAGTACTTC. V is TRBV28 and J is TRBJ2-7; 8 nucleotides match TRBD1. Germline loops: CDR1 MDHEN, CDR2 SYDVKM. CDR3 length equals 13 residues. V was pared by 2 bases and J by 3 bases, with 0 bases of the junction left unmatched.